This T cell receptor (beta chain) was captured in a study of blood T cells in healthy people across ages. Study results and caveats: TCR beta diversity per million T cells fell roughly linearly with age.

This clonotype has only one observation. The antigen remains undetermined. CDR1 and CDR2 (germline): LGHDT, YNNKEL (reference sequence). There are 16 residues in the CDR3. Through a sample-barcoded 5' primer and a J-beta primer mix, a second PCR was run for roughly 6 to 12 cycles. TCRdb used MiXCR to reprocess the 5' RACE reads, holding one entry per CDR3 protein. The sample records 800,000 to 950,000 distinct CDR3 sequences, roughly 43% being singletons. The sample comprised blood. The clonotype was recovered from a man aged 30-40 years in good health. The rearrangement joins TRBV3-1 to TRBJ2-7; TRBD1 matches 9 bases. The J call is doubtful: the DNA matches TRBJ2-5 better. CDR3 amino acids: CASSLFTGGVEETQYF. The CDR3 DNA is TGTGCCAGCAGCCTATTTACAGGGGGCGTGGAAGAGACCCAGTACTTC.